This T cell receptor (beta chain) was retrieved from a study of vaccination effects on CD4 cells after COVID-19. After expansion with viral peptide pools in the ViraFEST assay, antigen-specific CD4+ T cells were sequenced. It was after 10 days of culture that CD4+ T cells were isolated. All vaccine recipients tested negative for nucleocapsid antibodies and had never contracted SARS-CoV-2 infection. This CDR3 contains 19 residues. The germline CDR1 and CDR2 sequences are SGHDN and FVKESK. J was trimmed by 4 bases and V by 1 base; bases with no gene match: 15. A word on this clone: No antigen is known for it.

Method: immunoSEQ multiplex PCR; TCRdb's copy keeps in-frame clones and lacks some. The profile shows tens of thousands of clones, under 75% of them singletons. The chain links TRBV14 to TRBJ2-3, with 9 bases fitting TRBD1. The material was CD4+ T cells from PBMCs cultured with SARS-CoV-2 spike peptides, obtained before COVID-19 vaccination. The receptor was isolated from a human donor who received a COVID-19 vaccine. CDR3 nucleotides: TGTGCCAGCAGCCAAGGATTAGGTCGAACAGGGGGCAGGGCAGATACGCAGTATTTT. Amino acid sequence: CASSQGLGRTGGRADTQYF.